Below, one T cell receptor (beta chain) is given with its context. Its antigen is unknown. Base-call qualities are not available, and no considerably larger clone is one nucleotide away. The CDR3 contains 14 residues, cysteine and phenylalanine counted. The only DNA kept is the CDR3, 42 bases in frame from the first base. The V end gives up 3 bases and the J end 3 bases, leaving 5 bases in the junction not matched to a gene. Taken from the germline V gene, the CDR1 and CDR2 loops are SQVTM and ANQGSEA. The data derive from a study of T cell changes during pregnancy in multiple sclerosis (dated by TCRdb to between 2018 and 2021). Regarding the research as a whole: In women with multiple sclerosis, the researchers looked at how the T cell repertoire shifted as pregnancy progressed.

Library preparation used the immunoSEQ multiplex PCR assay. TCRdb limited this immuneACCESS table to in-frame rearrangements with V and J called. A share of clones is missing; checked studies link under half to unresolved V genes, and the rest is unexplained. This sample is represented by tens of thousands of clones; roughly nine tenths of them were singletons. Of the sample, about 5.8% is held by the ten largest clones. The rearrangement joined TRBV29-1 to TRBJ2-5; a stretch of 9 junction bases matches TRBD2. The clonotype was recovered from a female donor with multiple sclerosis, enrolled in a pregnancy study. The source material was CD8+ T cells from peripheral blood mononuclear cells, sampled before pregnancy. The nucleotide sequence is TGCAGCGTTGACGGTAGCGGGGGAAAAGAGACCCAGTACTTC. Its amino acids are CSVDGSGGKETQYF.